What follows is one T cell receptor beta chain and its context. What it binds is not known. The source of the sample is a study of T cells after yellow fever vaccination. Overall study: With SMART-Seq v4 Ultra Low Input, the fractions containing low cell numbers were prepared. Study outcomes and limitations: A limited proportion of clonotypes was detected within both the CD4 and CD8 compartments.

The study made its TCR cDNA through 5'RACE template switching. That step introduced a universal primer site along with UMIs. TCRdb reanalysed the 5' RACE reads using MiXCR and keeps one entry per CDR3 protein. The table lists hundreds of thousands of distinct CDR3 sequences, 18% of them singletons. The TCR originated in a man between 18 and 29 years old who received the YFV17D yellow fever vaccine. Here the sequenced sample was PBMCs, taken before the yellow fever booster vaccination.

CDR3 amino acids: CASRGLTRAKNIQYF. CDR3 bases: TGTGCCAGCAGGGGACTGACCAGGGCCAAAAACATTCAGTACTTC. The J gene is TRBJ2-4, the V gene TRBV6-1; perhaps TRBD2 as D (6 bases). The germline gives CDR1 MNHNS, CDR2 SASEGT. This CDR3 region has 15 residues. V dropped 6 bases and J dropped 1 base, with 13 bases sitting between them.